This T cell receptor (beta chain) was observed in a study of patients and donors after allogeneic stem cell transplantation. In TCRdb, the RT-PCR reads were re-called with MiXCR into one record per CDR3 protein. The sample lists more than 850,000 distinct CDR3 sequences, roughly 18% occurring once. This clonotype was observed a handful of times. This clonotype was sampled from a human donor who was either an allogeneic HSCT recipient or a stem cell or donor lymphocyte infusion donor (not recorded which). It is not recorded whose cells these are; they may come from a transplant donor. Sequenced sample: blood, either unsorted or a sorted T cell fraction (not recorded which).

CDR3 nucleotide sequence: TGTGCCAGCAGTCGAGGAGGGGGCTTCAGGCATGAGCAGTTCTTC. The encoded protein is CASSRGGGFRHEQFF. The chain uses TRBV12-3 or TRBV12-4 and TRBJ2-1; a weak D match, TRBD1 (7 bases). The V and J ends lost 5 bases and 8 bases respectively, with 19 bases between them. The CDR3 is 15 amino acids.